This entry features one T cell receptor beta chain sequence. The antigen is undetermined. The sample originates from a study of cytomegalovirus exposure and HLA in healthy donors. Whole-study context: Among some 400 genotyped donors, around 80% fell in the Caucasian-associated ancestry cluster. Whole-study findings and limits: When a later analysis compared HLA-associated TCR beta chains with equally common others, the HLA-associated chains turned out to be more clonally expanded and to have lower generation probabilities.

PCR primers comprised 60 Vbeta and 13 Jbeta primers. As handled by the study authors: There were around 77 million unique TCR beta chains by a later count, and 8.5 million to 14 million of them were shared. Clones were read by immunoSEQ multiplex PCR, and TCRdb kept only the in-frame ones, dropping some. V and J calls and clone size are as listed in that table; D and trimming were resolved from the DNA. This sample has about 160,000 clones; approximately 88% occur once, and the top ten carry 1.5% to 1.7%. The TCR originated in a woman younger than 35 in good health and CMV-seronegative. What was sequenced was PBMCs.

CDR3 residues: CAWKATGDTGELFF. CDR3 coding DNA: TGTGCCTGGAAAGCGACAGGGGACACCGGGGAGCTGTTTTTT. This chain connects TRBV30 to TRBJ2-2; 8 positions agree with TRBD1. The junction had 4 bases not matched to a gene; V was cut back by 4 bases and J by 3 bases. The CDR3 is made up of 14 amino acids. Germline CDR1 GTSNPN, CDR2 SVGIG (reference sequence). The full variable domain, with the rest looked up from reference TRBV30 and TRBJ2-2, is SQTIHQWPATLVQPVGSPLSLECTVEGTSNPNLYWYRQAAGRGLQLLFYSVGIGQISSEVPQNLSASRPQDRQFILSSKKLLLSDSGFYLCAWKATGDTGELFFGEGSRLTVL.